Listed here is a single TCR beta chain. Its target is unknown. With 2 bases removed from V and 4 bases from J, the gap between germline ends came to 9 bases. The length of the CDR3 is 14 residues. Germline-derived CDR1 and CDR2 are MNHNY and SVGAGI (reference sequence). This entry belongs to a study of cytomegalovirus exposure and HLA in healthy donors. Study outcomes and limitations: About 150 TCR beta chains were listed as cytomegalovirus-associated.

Vbeta (60) and Jbeta (13) primers were used in the PCR. Some clones are missing from TCRdb's copy, which holds only in-frame ones; the method was immunoSEQ multiplex PCR. The top ten hold approximately 4.2% of the sample, which has 90,000 to 120,000 clones, roughly 82% seen once. Sequencing used PBMCs. This clonotype was sampled from a male donor in good health and CMV-seronegative. The J gene is TRBJ1-3, the V gene TRBV6-6; D call uncertain. DNA for the CDR3: TGTGCCAGCAGTTACGAGATGCGGGGAAACACCATATATTTT. Its translation is CASSYEMRGNTIYF.